The next 6 T cell receptor beta chains were all read from a single sample in a study of T cells expressing NK-cell markers. From its re-call of the 5' RACE reads, TCRdb lists each CDR3 protein once, without DNA. The sample table includes 550,000 to 600,000 distinct CDR3 sequences. The source material was blood T cells: a sorted CD56 or NKG2C T cell subset, CD4+ or CD8+ T cells, or bulk PBMC T cells (not recorded which). Receptors originate from a man between 18 and 35 years old in good health.

The J gene is TRBJ2-7, the V gene TRBV6-5; TCRdb calls TRBD2, which cannot be checked without DNA. This CDR3 is built from 16 residues. Germline assignment: CDR1 MNHEY and CDR2 SVGAGI. CDR3 in amino acids: CASSYSAGGLFNEQYF.

CDR3 residues: CASSLSDGRTDTQYF. The chain has TRBV7-2 and TRBJ2-3. The CDR3 extends over 15 amino acids. CDR1 and CDR2 from the germline V gene are SGHTA and FQGNSA.

The genes are TRBV2 and TRBJ2-3; lacking DNA, the TRBD2 call made by TCRdb goes unchecked. The CDR3 sequence is 13 residues long. The germline V gene encodes CDR1 SNHLY and CDR2 FYNNEI. The CDR3 loop is CASKAGVRYTQYF.

V gene TRBV14 combines with J gene TRBJ2-3; the D gene TCRdb calls, TRBD2, cannot be checked with no DNA. Germline CDR1 reads SGHDN; CDR2 reads FVKESK. The CDR3 sequence is 17 residues long. CDR3: CASSQGERVGEVDTQYF.

The V gene is TRBV10-3, the J gene TRBJ2-1; lacking DNA, the TRBD1 call made by TCRdb goes unchecked. The CDR3 runs 12 residues. Germline V gene lookup returns CDR1 ENHRY and CDR2 SYGVKD. CDR3 sequence: CAITGGLNEQFF.

The genes are TRBV29-1 and TRBJ2-5. Germline CDR1 SQVTM, CDR2 ANQGSEA. The CDR3 is 11 residues long. This chain's CDR3 is CTGGEQETQYF.